The clone carrying this TCR beta chain was picked up one time. Its target is not known. The CD8+ and CD4+ T cells were isolated magnetically using a negative isolation approach, whereas the TEMRA cells were enriched by FACS. These data are taken from a study of CD8 T cells in Susac syndrome. General study findings and limits: In Susac syndrome, the CD4+ T cell repertoires did not show clonal expansion. In its TCR sequencing and HLA analysis, the study acknowledged that the number of individuals was relatively small.

Germline V gene sequence: CDR1 KGHSH, CDR2 LQKENI. Unmatched junction bases numbered 10, after V lost 4 bases and J lost 7 bases. CDR3 length: 16 amino acids. Reverse transcription of about 0.5 to 1 ug RNA was carried out with random hexamers. Multiplex PCR with immunoSEQ amplified the TCR beta CDR3 across 54 Vbeta and 13 Jbeta. TCRdb re-called the immunoSEQ multiplex PCR reads with MiXCR, one entry per CDR3 protein. The sample shows roughly 220,000 distinct CDR3 sequences, about 94% of them seen only once. The sequenced sample was CD4+ T cells from PBMCs. The sequence came from a human donor with Susac syndrome. J is TRBJ1-6 and V is TRBV18; 7 bases are a match to TRBD1. The CDR3: CASSLNSKGANSPLHF. The DNA for the CDR3 is TGTGCCAGCTCACTGAACTCTAAGGGGGCCAATTCACCCCTCCACTTT.